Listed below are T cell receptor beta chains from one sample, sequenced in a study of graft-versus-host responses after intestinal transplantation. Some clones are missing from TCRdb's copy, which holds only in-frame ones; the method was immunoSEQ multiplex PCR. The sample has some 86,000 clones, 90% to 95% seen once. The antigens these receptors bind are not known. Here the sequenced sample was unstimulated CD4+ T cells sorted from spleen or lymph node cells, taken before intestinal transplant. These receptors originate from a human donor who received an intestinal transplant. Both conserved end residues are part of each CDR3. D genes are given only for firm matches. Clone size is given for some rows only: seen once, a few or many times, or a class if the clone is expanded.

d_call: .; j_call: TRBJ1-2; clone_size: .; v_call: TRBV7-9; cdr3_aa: CASSSPALSVIHGYTF; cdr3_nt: TGTGCCAGCAGCTCACCTGCCTTAAGCGTAATCCATGGCTACACCTTC
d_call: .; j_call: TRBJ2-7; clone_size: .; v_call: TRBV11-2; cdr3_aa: CASSHGRSAGAYEVYEQYF; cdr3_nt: TGTGCCAGCAGCCATGGGCGGTCGGCAGGGGCATACGAAGTCTACGAGCAGTACTTC
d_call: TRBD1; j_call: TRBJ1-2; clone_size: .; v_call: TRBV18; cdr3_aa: CASSPIDRAALYGYTF; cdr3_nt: TGTGCCAGCTCTCCGATCGACAGGGCGGCCCTCTATGGCTACACCTTC
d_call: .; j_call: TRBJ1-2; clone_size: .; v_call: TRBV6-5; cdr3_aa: CASSYGGGNYGYTF; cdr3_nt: TGTGCCAGCAGTTACGGCGGGGGCAACTATGGCTACACCTTC
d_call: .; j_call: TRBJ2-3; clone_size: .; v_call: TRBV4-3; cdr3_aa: CASSRKGGAVDTQYF; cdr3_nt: TGCGCCAGCAGCCGGAAAGGGGGAGCGGTAGATACGCAGTATTTT
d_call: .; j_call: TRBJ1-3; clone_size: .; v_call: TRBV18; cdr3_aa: CASSSTARSGNTIYF; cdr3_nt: TGTGCCAGCTCATCGACAGCGCGCTCTGGAAACACCATATATTTT
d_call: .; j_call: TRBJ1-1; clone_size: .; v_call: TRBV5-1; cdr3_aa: CASSLATRGGKSENTEAFF; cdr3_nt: TGCGCCAGCAGCTTGGCCACGCGGGGTGGTAAATCGGAGAACACTGAAGCTTTCTTT
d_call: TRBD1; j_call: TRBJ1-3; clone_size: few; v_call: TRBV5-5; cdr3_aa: CASSLPGQGFGNTIYF; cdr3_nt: TGTGCCAGCAGCTTGCCGGGACAGGGCTTCGGCAACACCATATATTTT
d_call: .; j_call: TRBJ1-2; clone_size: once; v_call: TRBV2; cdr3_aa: CASSAGGNYGYTF; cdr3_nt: TGTGCCAGCAGTGCTGGGGGCAACTATGGCTACACCTTC
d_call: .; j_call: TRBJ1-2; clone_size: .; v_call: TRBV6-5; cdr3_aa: CASRTTLYGYTF; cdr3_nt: TGTGCCAGCAGGACGACATTGTATGGCTACACCTTC